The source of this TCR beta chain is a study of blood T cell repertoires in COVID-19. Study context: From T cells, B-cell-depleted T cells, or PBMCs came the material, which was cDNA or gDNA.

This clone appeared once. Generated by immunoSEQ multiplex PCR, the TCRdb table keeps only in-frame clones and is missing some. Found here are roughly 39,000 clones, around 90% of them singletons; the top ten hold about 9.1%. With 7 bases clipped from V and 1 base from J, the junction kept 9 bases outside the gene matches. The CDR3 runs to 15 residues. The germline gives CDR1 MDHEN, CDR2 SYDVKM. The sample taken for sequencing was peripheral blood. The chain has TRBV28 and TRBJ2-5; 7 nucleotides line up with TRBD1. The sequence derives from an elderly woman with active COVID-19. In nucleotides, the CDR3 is TGTGCCAGCATCGCGGCCGGGACAGCCCAAGAGACCCAGTACTTC. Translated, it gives CASIAAGTAQETQYF. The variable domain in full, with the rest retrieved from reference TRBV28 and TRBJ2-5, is DVKVTQSSRYLVKRTGEKVFLECVQDMDHENMFWYRQDPGLGLRLIYFSYDVKMKEKGDIPEGYSVSREKKERFSLILESASTNQTSMYLCASIAAGTAQETQYFGPGTRLLVL.